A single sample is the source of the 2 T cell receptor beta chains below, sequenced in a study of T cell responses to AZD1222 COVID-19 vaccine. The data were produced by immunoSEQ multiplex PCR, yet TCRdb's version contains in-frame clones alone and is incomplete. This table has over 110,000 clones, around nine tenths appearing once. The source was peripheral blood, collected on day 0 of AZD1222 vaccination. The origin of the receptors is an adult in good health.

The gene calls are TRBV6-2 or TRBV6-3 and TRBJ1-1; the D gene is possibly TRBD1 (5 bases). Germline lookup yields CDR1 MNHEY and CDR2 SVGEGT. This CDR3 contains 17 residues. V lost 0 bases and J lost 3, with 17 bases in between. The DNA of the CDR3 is TGTGCCAGCAGTTACTCGAGTCAGGGAAGGTCGGACACTGAAGCTTTCTTT. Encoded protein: CASSYSSQGRSDTEAFF.

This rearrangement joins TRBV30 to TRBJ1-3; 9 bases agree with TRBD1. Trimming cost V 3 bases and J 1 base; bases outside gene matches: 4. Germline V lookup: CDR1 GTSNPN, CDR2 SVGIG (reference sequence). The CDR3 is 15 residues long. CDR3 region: CAWSADRGSGNTIYF. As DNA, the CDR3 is TGTGCCTGGAGCGCTGACAGGGGGTCTGGAAACACCATATATTTT.